A selection of T cell receptor beta chains follows, all from one sample in a study of shared clonotypes between healthy human individuals. The method was immunoSEQ multiplex PCR; TCRdb's version includes in-frame clones alone and lacks a portion of them. The sample has about 2 million clones, around 96% seen once. Sequenced material: naive CD8+ T cells sorted from blood. These receptors were taken from a man aged 18-30 years in good health. CDR3s include the opening cysteine and the closing phenylalanine or tryptophan. The D gene is left open where the match is weak. Clone size is not always given. Where it is, it says once, few, many or a class for expanded clones.

cdr3_aa: CASSESGGPQETQYF
cdr3_nt: TGCGCCAGCAGTGAGTCGGGGGGCCCGCAAGAGACCCAGTACTTC
clone_size: once
d_call: .
v_call: TRBV10-1
j_call: TRBJ2-5

cdr3_aa: CASSQEGQGEKLFF
cdr3_nt: TGCGCCAGCAGCCAAGAAGGTCAGGGTGAAAAACTGTTTTTT
clone_size: once
d_call: .
v_call: TRBV4-1
j_call: TRBJ1-4

cdr3_aa: CASPRTPNYGYTF
cdr3_nt: TGTGCCAGCCCACGGACCCCTAACTATGGCTACACCTTC
clone_size: .
d_call: .
v_call: TRBV21-1
j_call: TRBJ1-2

cdr3_aa: CASSLLGPGEQYF
cdr3_nt: TGTGCCAGCAGTTTACTGGGGCCAGGGGAGCAGTACTTC
clone_size: .
d_call: .
v_call: TRBV27
j_call: TRBJ2-7

cdr3_aa: CASSLEAGQGNTEAFF
cdr3_nt: TGTGCCAGCAGCCTTGAGGCAGGACAGGGTAACACTGAAGCTTTCTTT
clone_size: .
d_call: TRBD1
v_call: TRBV7-2
j_call: TRBJ1-1

cdr3_aa: CASSVRTGNTEAFF
cdr3_nt: TGTGCCAGCAGCGTACGGACAGGCAACACTGAAGCTTTCTTT
clone_size: .
d_call: TRBD1
v_call: TRBV13
j_call: TRBJ1-1

cdr3_aa: CASSDSTTGYNEQFF
cdr3_nt: TGTGCCAGCAGTGATTCCACGACAGGGTACAATGAGCAGTTCTTC
clone_size: .
d_call: TRBD1
v_call: TRBV25-1
j_call: TRBJ2-1

cdr3_aa: CAWSDARIVGTRNGYTF
cdr3_nt: TGTGCCTGGAGCGACGCCCGAATTGTCGGGACTAGAAATGGCTACACCTTC
clone_size: .
d_call: .
v_call: TRBV30
j_call: TRBJ1-2

cdr3_aa: CASSDRYEKLFF
cdr3_nt: TGTGCCAGCAGCGACAGATATGAAAAACTGTTTTTT
clone_size: .
d_call: .
v_call: TRBV27
j_call: TRBJ1-4

cdr3_aa: CASSFTGSSYEQYF
cdr3_nt: TGTGCCAGCAGTTTCACTGGGAGCTCCTACGAGCAGTACTTC
clone_size: once
d_call: .
v_call: TRBV28
j_call: TRBJ2-7

cdr3_aa: CASSSGLAGPNTGELFF
cdr3_nt: TGTGCCAGCAGCTCGGGACTAGCGGGACCTAACACCGGGGAGCTGTTTTTT
clone_size: .
d_call: TRBD2
v_call: TRBV13
j_call: TRBJ2-2

cdr3_aa: CASSQDSGAETDTQYF
cdr3_nt: TGCGCCAGCAGCCAAGATTCGGGAGCTGAGACAGATACGCAGTATTTT
clone_size: .
d_call: .
v_call: TRBV4-3
j_call: TRBJ2-3

cdr3_aa: CASSEAGNYEQYF
cdr3_nt: TGTGCCAGCAGTGAGGCCGGGAACTACGAGCAGTACTTC
clone_size: .
d_call: .
v_call: TRBV2
j_call: TRBJ2-7

cdr3_aa: CASSYGSRELHEQYF
cdr3_nt: TGTGCCAGCAGTTACGGTTCGCGGGAGCTTCACGAGCAGTACTTC
clone_size: .
d_call: TRBD2
v_call: TRBV6-5
j_call: TRBJ2-7

cdr3_aa: CASSVGGDSYEQYF
cdr3_nt: TGTGCCAGCAGCGTAGGCGGCGACTCCTACGAGCAGTACTTC
clone_size: .
d_call: .
v_call: TRBV9
j_call: TRBJ2-7

cdr3_aa: CASSPERGEKLFF
cdr3_nt: TGTGCCAGCAGCCCAGAGAGGGGTGAAAAACTGTTTTTT
clone_size: .
d_call: .
v_call: TRBV13
j_call: TRBJ1-4

cdr3_aa: CASSFGGQGLLTPLHF
cdr3_nt: TGTGCCAGCAGCTTCGGGGGACAGGGGCTTTTGACACCCCTCCACTTT
clone_size: .
d_call: TRBD1
v_call: TRBV5-4
j_call: TRBJ1-6

cdr3_aa: CASSEARTVDTQYF
cdr3_nt: TGCGCCAGCAGTGAGGCCAGGACAGTAGATACGCAGTATTTT
clone_size: .
d_call: .
v_call: TRBV10-1
j_call: TRBJ2-3

cdr3_aa: CASSLAGGTYNEQFF
cdr3_nt: TGTGCCAGCAGCTTAGCGGGAGGGACCTACAATGAGCAGTTCTTC
clone_size: .
d_call: TRBD2
v_call: TRBV7-9
j_call: TRBJ2-1

cdr3_aa: CASSLSSWQSNNSPLHF
cdr3_nt: TGTGCCAGCAGTTTATCGAGTTGGCAGTCAAATAATTCACCCCTCCACTTT
clone_size: .
d_call: .
v_call: TRBV27
j_call: TRBJ1-6

cdr3_aa: CASSPWTSSLYEQYF
cdr3_nt: TGTGCCAGCAGCCCTTGGACTAGCAGTCTATACGAGCAGTACTTC
clone_size: .
d_call: TRBD2
v_call: TRBV11-2
j_call: TRBJ2-7

cdr3_aa: CATSGWIAGGVGNEQFF
cdr3_nt: TGTGCCACCAGTGGTTGGATAGCGGGAGGTGTGGGCAATGAGCAGTTCTTC
clone_size: .
d_call: TRBD2
v_call: TRBV15
j_call: TRBJ2-1

cdr3_aa: CASSQEPSGTSGELFF
cdr3_nt: TGCGCCAGCAGCCAAGAGCCTAGCGGGACATCCGGGGAGCTGTTTTTT
clone_size: .
d_call: TRBD2
v_call: TRBV4-3
j_call: TRBJ2-2

cdr3_aa: CASRPGQHYGYTF
cdr3_nt: TGTGCCAGCAGGCCGGGACAGCACTATGGCTACACCTTC
clone_size: once
d_call: TRBD1
v_call: TRBV2
j_call: TRBJ1-2

cdr3_aa: CASSLTGQGAVQETQYF
cdr3_nt: TGTGCCAGCAGTCTCACCGGACAGGGGGCGGTTCAAGAGACCCAGTACTTC
clone_size: .
d_call: TRBD1
v_call: TRBV28
j_call: TRBJ2-5

cdr3_aa: CASSFRLADHQETQYF
cdr3_nt: TGCGCCAGCAGCTTCCGACTAGCGGACCACCAAGAGACCCAGTACTTC
clone_size: .
d_call: TRBD2
v_call: TRBV5-1
j_call: TRBJ2-5

cdr3_aa: CASSETGGAYNSPLHF
cdr3_nt: TGCGCCAGCAGCGAAACAGGGGGAGCCTATAATTCACCCCTCCACTTT
clone_size: .
d_call: TRBD1
v_call: TRBV5-1
j_call: TRBJ1-6

cdr3_aa: CASRPPGIGNTEAFF
cdr3_nt: TGTGCCAGCAGACCTCCCGGCATCGGGAACACTGAAGCTTTCTTT
clone_size: once
d_call: .
v_call: TRBV7-9
j_call: TRBJ1-1

cdr3_aa: CASSPLGAETQYF
cdr3_nt: TGTGCCAGCAGCCCGTTAGGGGCAGAGACCCAGTACTTC
clone_size: .
d_call: .
v_call: TRBV7-9
j_call: TRBJ2-5

cdr3_aa: CASDTVPMEPRNTEAFF
cdr3_nt: TGTGCCAGCGATACAGTCCCAATGGAACCAAGGAACACTGAAGCTTTCTTT
clone_size: once
d_call: .
v_call: TRBV28
j_call: TRBJ1-1

cdr3_aa: CASSDSGLGETQYF
cdr3_nt: TGTGCCAGCAGTGACTCTGGGCTTGGGGAGACCCAGTACTTC
clone_size: .
d_call: .
v_call: TRBV6-4
j_call: TRBJ2-5

cdr3_aa: CASSEAPVDEQYF
cdr3_nt: TGTGCCAGCAGTGAAGCGCCCGTGGACGAGCAGTACTTC
clone_size: .
d_call: .
v_call: TRBV2
j_call: TRBJ2-7

cdr3_aa: CAWSWGGGDYEQYF
cdr3_nt: TGTGCCTGGAGCTGGGGCGGGGGAGACTACGAGCAGTACTTC
clone_size: .
d_call: TRBD2
v_call: TRBV30
j_call: TRBJ2-7

cdr3_aa: CASSVEGSGGRTDTQYF
cdr3_nt: TGTGCCAGCAGCGTAGAGGGTAGCGGGGGGCGCACAGATACGCAGTATTTT
clone_size: .
d_call: TRBD2
v_call: TRBV9
j_call: TRBJ2-3

cdr3_aa: CAVLQGRGGTEAFF
cdr3_nt: TGTGCCGTACTCCAGGGGAGAGGAGGCACTGAAGCTTTCTTT
clone_size: .
d_call: .
v_call: TRBV13
j_call: TRBJ1-1

cdr3_aa: CASSSAPGQLGGTQYF
cdr3_nt: TGTGCCAGCAGCTCCGCCCCGGGACAGCTAGGGGGGACCCAGTACTTC
clone_size: .
d_call: TRBD1
v_call: TRBV5-4
j_call: TRBJ2-5